The 28 T cell receptor beta chains listed next were all sequenced from one sample in a study of T cells in localized non-small cell lung cancer. The method was immunoSEQ multiplex PCR; TCRdb's version includes in-frame clones alone and lacks a portion of them. The sample holds roughly 38,000 clones, about 85% seen once. This specimen consisted of peripheral blood, obtained before any cancer treatment. The receptors here all came from a woman aged 18 to 55 with stage III lung adenocarcinoma.

V and J are TRBV11-3 and TRBJ1-1; 8 nucleotides align to TRBD1. CDR1 is SGHNT and CDR2 is YENEEA in the germline V gene. This CDR3 is built from 14 residues. The J segment lost 1 base and the V segment lost 5 bases, leaving 3 bases of the junction unmatched. CDR3: CASSQGAGNTEAFF. The CDR3 bases are TGTGCCAGCAGCCAGGGGGCCGGGAACACTGAAGCTTTCTTT.

The chain has TRBV5-5 and TRBJ2-5; 7 bases line up with TRBD2. The CDR3 totals 15 residues. Germline-derived CDR1 and CDR2 are SGHKS and YYEKEE (reference sequence). The trim removed 4 bases at V and 2 bases at J, leaving 8 bases unmatched. The chain's CDR3 is CASSPGEGRQETQYF. Here the CDR3 DNA reads TGTGCCAGCAGCCCCGGGGAGGGGCGACAAGAGACCCAGTACTTC.

V and J are TRBV9 and TRBJ1-6, with D perhaps matching TRBD1 (5 bases). The germline V and J ends were trimmed by 0 bases and 7 bases, with 14 bases remaining between them. Germline assignment: CDR1 SGDLS and CDR2 YYNGEE. CDR3 length equals 16 residues. CDR3 in amino acids: CASSVVPGPANSPLHF. The CDR3 DNA sequence: TGTGCCAGCAGCGTAGTCCCGGGGCCAGCCAATTCACCCCTCCACTTT.

The chain couples TRBV6-1 to TRBJ2-1; D perhaps matches TRBD2 (6 bases). V was shortened by 3 bases and J by 9 bases, with 12 bases between the two germline ends. The CDR3 totals 13 residues. Germline V gives CDR1 MNHNS, CDR2 SASEGT. The CDR3 DNA follows: TGTGCCAGCAGTGAGGCTAGCGTGGGTGAGCAGTTCTTC. It is translated as CASSEASVGEQFF.

The genes are TRBV7-8 and TRBJ1-5; D unclear. The germline gives CDR1 SGHVS, CDR2 FQNEAQ. The CDR3 is made up of 13 amino acids. V shed 4 bases and J shed 1 base, with 5 bases lying between them. For the CDR3, the DNA is TGTGCCAGCAGCTCGTTCAGCAATCAGCCCCAGCATTTT. Translated, it gives CASSSFSNQPQHF.

J is TRBJ2-3 and V is TRBV30; D may be TRBD2 (5 bases). There are 13 residues in the CDR3. Germline V lookup: CDR1 GTSNPN, CDR2 SVGIG (reference sequence). V was shortened by 4 bases and J by 3 bases, with 11 bases between the two germline ends. The CDR3 nucleotides read TGTGCCTGGAATGGAGGCAGAACAGATACGCAGTATTTT. Residues: CAWNGGRTDTQYF.

This sequence joins TRBV11-2 and TRBJ1-1; D unclear. Trimming took off 1 base at V and 0 bases at J, with 12 bases between the two ends. In germline, CDR1 is SGHAT, CDR2 FQNNGV. The CDR3 runs to 16 residues. The CDR3 region has the DNA TGTGCCAGCAGCTTAGGGAGCATAGCTGTGAACACTGAAGCTTTCTTT. This translates into CASSLGSIAVNTEAFF.

This chain connects TRBV5-1 to TRBJ1-6; D unresolved. The ends were cut back, 2 bases at V and 8 bases at J, with 11 bases in the middle. The CDR3 contains 14 residues. Germline V gives CDR1 SGHRS, CDR2 YFSETQ. CDR3 amino acids: CASSFSRLDSPLHF. CDR3 nucleotides: TGCGCCAGCAGCTTCTCCCGCCTAGATTCACCCCTCCACTTT.

The chain joins TRBV7-3 to TRBJ2-1; D is unresolved. The V and J ends lost 5 bases and 6 bases respectively, with 14 bases between them. The CDR3 extends over 14 amino acids. Germline V gives CDR1 SGHTA, CDR2 FQGTGA. The CDR3 loop reads CASSELHSTNEQFF. The CDR3 nucleotides read TGTGCCAGCAGCGAACTACACAGTACCAATGAGCAGTTCTTC.

This clone appeared a few times. V usage is TRBV6-6 and J usage is TRBJ2-2; D unresolved. The germline gives CDR1 MNHNY, CDR2 SVGAGI (reference sequence). V gave up 5 bases and J gave up 4 bases, with 11 bases separating them. This CDR3 contains 14 residues. The CDR3: CASSDPSGTGELFF. CDR3 sequence (DNA): TGTGCCAGCAGTGACCCGTCGGGCACCGGGGAGCTGTTTTTT.

This sequence joins TRBV6-5 and TRBJ1-2; 7 bases match TRBD1. There are 14 residues in the CDR3. From germline, CDR1 is MNHEY and CDR2 SVGAGI. Trimming removed 3 bases from V and 8 bases from J; junction bases left unmatched: 9. CDR3 coding DNA: TGTGCCAGCAGTTATGACAGGGTAATGAACGGCTACACCTTC. Its translation is CASSYDRVMNGYTF.

This rearrangement joins TRBV7-8 to TRBJ1-2, with 8 bases lining up with TRBD1. The CDR3 has 14 residues. CDR1 is SGHVS, CDR2 FQNEAQ, per germline. V lost 2 bases, J lost 8 bases, and 7 bases stayed unmatched. CDR3 nucleotide sequence: TGTGCCAGCAGCTTAAGAGCAGGGGGCAGCGGCTACACCTTC. This sequence encodes CASSLRAGGSGYTF.

The chain is built from TRBV10-3 and TRBJ2-7; D is possibly TRBD2 (5 bases). This CDR3 has 12 residues. The ends were cut back, 2 bases at V and 5 bases at J, with 7 bases in the middle. Per the germline V gene, CDR1 is ENHRY and CDR2 is SYGVKD. This chain's CDR3 is CAISEMGDEQYF. CDR3 nucleotides: TGTGCCATCAGTGAGATGGGAGACGAGCAGTACTTC.

This chain connects TRBV7-2 to TRBJ2-2; D is uncertain. This CDR3 contains 11 residues. Trimming pared 6 bases from V and 3 bases from J, leaving 2 bases between. The germline V gene encodes CDR1 SGHTA and CDR2 FQGNSA. For the CDR3, the DNA is TGTGCCAGCAGGTACACCGGGGAGCTGTTTTTT. Translating gives CASRYTGELFF.

The rearrangement joins TRBV7-9 to TRBJ2-5, with unresolved D. The germline V gene encodes CDR1 SEHNR and CDR2 FQNEAQ (reference sequence). This CDR3 is 15 amino acids long. Trimming took 4 bases from V and 0 from J, leaving 12 bases between them. The CDR3 protein is CASSSPGGNQETQYF. DNA for the CDR3: TGTGCCAGCAGCTCCCCGGGCGGAAACCAAGAGACCCAGTACTTC.

The chain combines TRBV11-2 with TRBJ1-5; TRBD1 is a possible D gene (6 bases). Trimming removed 4 bases at V and 4 bases at J, with 8 bases between. CDR1 is SGHAT, CDR2 FQNNGV, per germline. The CDR3 totals 13 residues. CDR3 loop: CASSSDRNQPQHF. CDR3 nucleotides: TGTGCCAGCAGCTCGGACAGAAATCAGCCCCAGCATTTT.

The chain is built from TRBV30 and TRBJ1-5; D not resolved. Germline values: CDR1 GTSNPN, CDR2 SVGIG (reference sequence). This CDR3 contains 13 residues. Trimming removed 2 bases at V and 3 bases at J, with 8 bases between. In DNA form, the CDR3 reads TGTGCCTGGAGTCGGGCAGACAATCAGCCCCAGCATTTT. It yields the protein CAWSRADNQPQHF.

This clone appeared once. This sequence joins TRBV4-1 and TRBJ2-7; tentatively, D is TRBD1 or TRBD2 (5 bases each). This CDR3 is 18 amino acids long. V gave up 2 bases and J gave up 3 bases, with 23 bases separating them. In germline, CDR1 is MGHRA, CDR2 YSYEKL. The CDR3 nucleotides are TGCGCCAGCAGCCAAACCGGGACCGCTACTAGTACAGACTACGAGCAGTACTTC. Translation: CASSQTGTATSTDYEQYF.

The chain uses TRBV7-8 and TRBJ2-5, with D unresolved. The CDR3 has 13 amino acids. With 2 bases removed from V and 5 bases from J, the gap between germline ends came to 9 bases. CDR1 SGHVS and CDR2 FQNEAQ come from the germline V gene. The CDR3 sequence: CASSLSRDETQYF. CDR3 nucleotides: TGTGCCAGCAGCTTATCCCGTGACGAGACCCAGTACTTC.

The chain employs TRBV19 and TRBJ1-1, with D possibly TRBD1 on 5 matching bases. V lost 3 bases and J 10 bases, leaving 12 bases between the germline ends. Looked up from germline, CDR1 is LNHDA and CDR2 is SQIVND (reference sequence). This CDR3 has 12 residues. Written as DNA, the CDR3 is TGTGCCAGTAGTATGTTCCAGGGAGCAGCTTTCTTT. Protein: CASSMFQGAAFF.

CDR3 in amino acids: CASSQVGSPNVLTF. In DNA, the CDR3 is TGCGCCAGCAGCCAAGTCGGAAGTCCCAACGTCCTGACTTTC. This chain connects TRBV4-1 to TRBJ2-6; no clear D gene. Germline CDR1 is MGHRA and CDR2 is YSYEKL. Trimming stripped 1 base from V and 8 bases from J, with 9 bases between. There are 14 residues in the CDR3.

The genes are TRBV6-5 and TRBJ2-3; D uncertain. CDR1 is MNHEY and CDR2 is SVGAGI in the germline V gene. The length of the CDR3 is 16 residues. V dropped 0 bases and J dropped 0 bases, with 10 bases sitting between them. The CDR3 sequence is CASSYSWAESTDTQYF. Written as DNA, the CDR3 is TGTGCCAGCAGTTACTCGTGGGCGGAGAGCACAGATACGCAGTATTTT.

The rearrangement joins TRBV13 to TRBJ1-2; a weak D match, TRBD1 (5 bases). This CDR3 has 14 amino acids. The V end lost 5 bases, the J end lost 6 bases, and 16 bases lay between the germline ends. Germline values: CDR1 PRHDT, CDR2 FYEKMQ (reference sequence). The CDR3 region has the DNA TGTGCCAGCAGCCCCCGGACAACCCGTCATGGCTACACCTTC. Translated, it gives CASSPRTTRHGYTF.

The J gene is TRBJ2-7, the V gene TRBV7-2; 8 positions match TRBD2. The CDR3 length is 15 residues. Germline lookup yields CDR1 SGHTA and CDR2 FQGNSA. V was pared by 5 bases and J by 2 bases, with 8 bases of the junction left unmatched. CDR3 bases: TGTGCCAGCAGCCGTTCTGGCGGGGGGACCTACGAGCAGTACTTC. Its translation: CASSRSGGGTYEQYF.

V gene TRBV5-1 combines with J gene TRBJ1-2; D is ambiguous. The CDR3 is 12 residues long. V was trimmed by 7 bases and J by 2 bases, leaving 9 bases between them. CDR1 is SGHRS and CDR2 is YFSETQ in the germline V gene. CDR3 bases: TGCGCCAGCTCCGACGGAAACTATGGCTACACCTTC. Protein: CASSDGNYGYTF.

This sequence joins TRBV6-1 and TRBJ1-1; D not certain. Germline V gene data show CDR1 as MNHNS and CDR2 as SASEGT. The CDR3 has 15 amino acids. V was cut by 3 bases and J by 3 bases, with 14 bases left in between. CDR3 nucleotide sequence: TGTGCCAGCAGTGATGGCCCCCACCGAGACACTGAAGCTTTCTTT. It specifies CASSDGPHRDTEAFF.

V is TRBV20-1 and J is TRBJ1-3; D is undetermined. Germline CDR1 is DFQATT and CDR2 is SNEGSKA (reference sequence). CDR3 length: 11 residues. V lost 6 bases to trimming and J lost 2 bases, with 5 bases between them. CDR3 nucleotide sequence: TGCAGTGCAGGGACTGGAAACACCATATATTTT. This encodes CSAGTGNTIYF.

This chain connects TRBV19 to TRBJ2-1, with D unresolved. The CDR3 loop spans 14 amino acids. V lost 5 bases, J lost 5 bases, and 13 bases lay in between. Germline-derived CDR1 and CDR2 are LNHDA and SQIVND (reference sequence). CDR3 sequence: CASSARTGDNEQFF. Written as DNA, the CDR3 is TGTGCCAGTAGTGCCCGAACGGGCGACAATGAGCAGTTCTTC.